The sequence of this TCR beta chain was determined in a study of regulatory T cells in long-lasting Graves disease. The V segment lost 4 bases and the J segment 5 bases; nucleotides outside the gene matches: 3. The CDR3 covers 14 residues. Germline V gives CDR1 SGHRS, CDR2 YFSETQ. According to the study, TCR beta libraries were built with iRepertoire HTBI primers and CDR3-region Arm-PCR. TCRdb used MiXCR to reprocess the multiplex PCR reads, holding one entry per CDR3 protein. The repertoire holds roughly 320,000 distinct CDR3 sequences, with roughly 17% as singletons. Described time point: newly diagnosed GD, antithyroid drugs for less than 3 months. From PBMCs, RNA was extracted and then used to make the TCR library. This clonotype showed up just a few times. These sequences were also reported in another study, on T cells in Graves' hyperthyroidism and ophthalmopathy.

The J gene is TRBJ1-4, the V gene TRBV5-1, with 9 bases identical to TRBD1. Sequences were derived from peripheral blood mononuclear cells (PBMCs), sampled at new diagnosis, from a patient treated with antithyroid drugs. The receptor's source is a man aged 35 to 55 with Graves disease. The DNA of the CDR3 is TGCGCCAGCAGCACCGGACAGGGGAATGAAAAACTGTTTTTT. It codes for CASSTGQGNEKLFF.